The rows below give T cell receptor beta chains drawn from one sample of a study of blood T cell repertoires in COVID-19. The method was immunoSEQ multiplex PCR; TCRdb's version includes in-frame clones alone and lacks a portion of them. The sample carries 220,000 or so clones, 75% to 90% recorded once. The source material was peripheral blood. The receptors here all came from a woman older than 75 with COVID-19, enrolled during active disease. The CDR3 runs from the conserved cysteine through the conserved F or W. Each record gives: V gene, CDR3 protein.

TRBV5-8	CASSLLAGRRGSTDTQYF
TRBV3-1/TRBV3-2	CASGKWTSETQYF
TRBV2	CASTLDEQGAGSPLHF
TRBV7-9	CASSLGGTENTEAFF
TRBV18	CASSPRKLNNEQFF
TRBV6-5	CASRPTGSPYNEQFF
TRBV3-1/TRBV3-2	CASSQGDSNYEQYF
TRBV2	CASKGTVSNQPQHF
TRBV5-1	CASSLRRGGYGYTF
TRBV30	CAWSDPYPGQPQHF
TRBV7-9	CAPGPGLAGSDTQYF
TRBV18	CASSPGREAFF
TRBV5-1	CASSEGVGNSPLHF
TRBV5-1	CASRQAGGRSDTQYF
TRBV19	CASSTGYHEQYF
TRBV19	CASSSQRGEKLFF
TRBV5-1	CASSLSLLDEQYF
TRBV6-5	CASSQDRGLYNEQFF
TRBV28	CASNPPFTLAGDADTQYF
TRBV5-1	CASSLGSDQPQHF
TRBV11-3	CASSERRAGYNEQFF
TRBV27	CASSLGGQGNYGYTF
TRBV6-6	CASSPRQGQGKTGEQYF
TRBV27	CASSFAFSQPQHF
TRBV12-3/TRBV12-4	CASKAGDYGYTF
TRBV7-9	CASSPLERGSRNNEQFF
TRBV5-1	CASSLDRDRGRGRETGNEQYF
TRBV24-1	CATGRAAIDTQYF
TRBV20-1	CSASLQNYGYTF
TRBV27	CASSRSPPGQLYNSPLHF
TRBV6-6	CATKQGGDTEAFF
TRBV7-3	CASSPSTGGLETQYF
TRBV3-1/TRBV3-2	CASSLLGQDNEKLFF
TRBV27	CASSLSRLGNQPQHF
TRBV14	CASSIRLAANEQYF
TRBV6-6	CASSPRPGTWGEKLFF
TRBV2	CASTAQGAGSNQPQHF
TRBV4-3	CASSQDRRDSEQFF
TRBV4-1	CASSQDQSGRTGTTLTNQPQHF
TRBV9	CASSFRLAGTDTQYF
TRBV9	CASSVAQVPRGYTF
TRBV5-1	CASSLVGTGGTEAFF
TRBV3-1/TRBV3-2	CASSRWTATYEQYF
TRBV4-2	CASSPELAAYNEQFF
TRBV7-8	CASSSGQGVSPLHF
TRBV7-6	CASSPRTSGKTDTQYF
TRBV28	CASITSGSYNEQFF
TRBV3-1/TRBV3-2	CASSRQGGYTF
TRBV3-1/TRBV3-2	CASSQGRRLGRYGYTF
TRBV2	CAGAQDEKLFF
TRBV6-5	CASSGRQGNQPQHF
TRBV15	CATSRPGTGSYEQYF
TRBV5-5	CASSLEQGANYEQYF
TRBV7-2	CASSLVGTSSYEQYF
TRBV11-2	CASSQIWTGGFKYF
TRBV19	CASSIRSFMNTEAFF
TRBV7-2	CASSLEGSRGPHGYTF
TRBV7-9	CASSVGTSLGDEQFF
TRBV5-4	CASSQSEAKNTEAFF